This is a list of T cell receptor beta chains from one sample in a study of human T cells and chemical hapten exposure. TCRdb passed the RACE reads through MiXCR, listing each CDR3 protein once. Of a few hundred thousand distinct CDR3 sequences in the sample, around 5% are singletons; the top ten hold about 7.7%. This material consisted of whole blood, taken in connection with sensitization to the hapten diphenylcyclopropenone (DPC). Receptor source: a woman aged 18-29 years with alopecia areata. Some clones in this sample may be carry-over from other donors' samples. CDR3s include the opening cysteine and the closing phenylalanine or tryptophan. The order of the fields is D gene, J gene, clone size, V gene, CDR3 protein, CDR3 DNA. D genes are given only for firm matches. Clone size is stated in some rows and not others, as once, few, many or a class when expanded.

NA	TRBJ2-3	NA	TRBV10-3	CAIKPSETDTQYF	TGTGCCATCAAGCCTAGCGAGACAGATACGCAGTATTTT
NA	TRBJ2-3	NA	TRBV29-1	CSVAGPSSTDTQYF	TGCAGCGTCGCGGGACCCTCGTCCACAGATACGCAGTATTTT
NA	TRBJ1-2	many	TRBV7-2	CASSPRTELAYGYTF	TGTGCCAGCAGCCCACGCACGGAATTAGCCTATGGCTACACCTTC
NA	TRBJ1-5	many	TRBV5-6	CASSLAEPYSNQPQHF	TGTGCCAGCAGCTTGGCAGAGCCTTATAGCAATCAGCCCCAGCATTTT
NA	TRBJ1-4	many	TRBV7-2	CASSLEAGGSNEKLFF	TGTGCCAGCAGCTTAGAGGCCGGGGGGTCTAATGAAAAACTGTTTTTT
TRBD1	TRBJ1-5	many	TRBV6-2/TRBV6-3	CASSFPTGGNQPQHF	TGTGCCAGCAGTTTCCCTACAGGGGGGAATCAGCCCCAGCATTTT
NA	TRBJ2-6	few	TRBV11-2	CASSFFRVNSGANVLTF	TGTGCCAGCAGCTTTTTCAGGGTAAACTCTGGGGCCAACGTCCTGACTTTC
TRBD1	TRBJ1-1	NA	TRBV15	CATSRDQFRTGRNTEAFF	TGTGCCACCAGCAGAGATCAATTTCGGACAGGGAGGAACACTGAAGCTTTCTTT
NA	TRBJ2-7	many	TRBV10-3	CAIGRVAYEQYF	TGTGCCATCGGCCGGGTTGCCTACGAGCAGTACTTC
NA	TRBJ1-4	many	TRBV7-3	CASSLAVATNEKLFF	TGTGCCAGCAGCTTAGCAGTAGCAACTAATGAAAAACTGTTTTTT
NA	TRBJ2-7	few	TRBV4-1	CASSQRVEGPYEQYF	TGCGCCAGCAGCCAAAGGGTCGAGGGGCCCTACGAGCAGTACTTC
NA	TRBJ1-1	many	TRBV7-9	CASSSARGMNTEAFF	TGTGCCAGCAGCTCCGCTCGTGGGATGAACACTGAAGCTTTCTTT
NA	TRBJ1-5	many	TRBV6-1	CASRAGTGNQPQHF	TGTGCCAGCAGGGCCGGGACGGGGAATCAGCCCCAGCATTTT
NA	TRBJ1-1	NA	TRBV6-5	CASSNQGRNTEAFF	TGTGCCAGCAGTAACCAGGGGAGAAACACTGAAGCTTTCTTT
NA	TRBJ2-5	few	TRBV5-6	CASSLGPSQETQYF	TGTGCCAGCAGCTTAGGCCCCTCCCAAGAGACCCAGTACTTC
NA	TRBJ1-1	many	TRBV7-3	CASSPRAGERMNTEAFF	TGTGCCAGCAGCCCCCGCGCAGGGGAGCGGATGAACACTGAAGCTTTCTTT
NA	TRBJ2-7	few	TRBV23-1	CASSQSASSYEQYF	TGCGCCAGCAGTCAATCAGCATCCTCCTACGAGCAGTACTTC
NA	TRBJ2-1	few	TRBV29-1	CSEGPGRTNEQFF	TGCAGCGAGGGGCCCGGACGGACTAATGAGCAGTTCTTC
TRBD2	TRBJ2-7	few	TRBV20-1	CSAALAGPYEQYF	TGCAGTGCAGCCCTAGCGGGGCCCTACGAGCAGTACTTC
NA	TRBJ2-3	few	TRBV18	CASSPRTQPSTDTQYF	TGTGCCAGCTCACCGCGGACCCAGCCTAGCACAGATACGCAGTATTTT
NA	TRBJ1-5	many	TRBV7-2	CASSLGQGRNQPQHF	TGTGCCAGCAGCTTAGGCCAGGGGCGGAATCAGCCCCAGCATTTT
NA	TRBJ1-1	many	TRBV7-8	CASSSLGGRNTEAFF	TGTGCCAGCAGCTCGCTCGGCGGACGGAACACTGAAGCTTTCTTT
NA	TRBJ2-5	NA	TRBV24-1	CATSGTEETQYF	TGTGCCACCAGTGGGACAGAAGAGACCCAGTACTTC
TRBD1	TRBJ1-1	few	TRBV6-6	CASNTGGSFTEAFF	TGTGCCAGCAATACAGGGGGTAGTTTCACTGAAGCTTTCTTT
TRBD2	TRBJ2-1	few	TRBV12-3/TRBV12-4	CASSLNPGGGLYNEQFF	TGTGCCAGCAGTTTAAACCCAGGCGGGGGATTATACAATGAGCAGTTCTTC
NA	TRBJ2-1	NA	TRBV7-8	CASSPRRVGSYNEQFF	TGTGCCAGCAGCCCTCGCCGGGTGGGCTCCTACAATGAGCAGTTCTTC
TRBD1	TRBJ1-1	few	TRBV10-3	CAISDPPGQGIGGEAFF	TGTGCCATCAGTGACCCCCCAGGACAGGGGATCGGCGGTGAAGCTTTCTTT
NA	TRBJ2-3	few	TRBV20-1	CSARDLGGTDTQYF	TGCAGTGCTAGAGATCTGGGGGGCACAGATACGCAGTATTTT
NA	TRBJ2-2	many	TRBV2	CASRKYRDRELFF	TGTGCCAGCAGAAAGTACAGGGATCGGGAGCTGTTTTTT
NA	TRBJ2-5	few	TRBV4-3	CASSQDNQYQETQYF	TGCGCCAGCAGCCAAGATAACCAGTACCAAGAGACCCAGTACTTC
TRBD2	TRBJ2-3	NA	TRBV7-2	CASSRGLASADTQYF	TGTGCCAGCAGCCGGGGACTAGCTAGCGCAGATACGCAGTATTTT
TRBD1	TRBJ2-1	NA	TRBV29-1	CSVARGTGNNEQFF	TGCAGCGTTGCGCGCGGGACAGGGAACAATGAGCAGTTCTTC
NA	TRBJ2-7	many	TRBV28	CASSPNTWTDSSYEQYF	TGTGCCAGCAGTCCCAACACCTGGACAGACAGCTCCTACGAGCAGTACTTC
TRBD1	TRBJ1-6	NA	TRBV27	CASSLTGNTGSPLHF	TGTGCCAGCAGTTTGACAGGGAATACGGGGTCACCCCTCCACTTT
NA	TRBJ2-4	NA	TRBV10-3	CAIRGEGAPNIQYF	TGTGCCATCAGGGGGGAAGGGGCCCCAAACATTCAGTACTTC
NA	TRBJ2-1	many	TRBV6-1	CASSEDGGGRRRFF	TGTGCCAGCAGTGAAGATGGGGGGGGGCGGCGTAGGTTCTTC
NA	TRBJ2-3	few	TRBV4-1	CASSVTPSTDTQYF	TGCGCCAGCAGCGTCACCCCTAGCACAGATACGCAGTATTTT
NA	TRBJ2-4	NA	TRBV7-9	CASSLVRSDLAKNIQYF	TGTGCCAGCAGCTTAGTTCGGTCAGATCTAGCCAAAAACATTCAGTACTTC
TRBD1	TRBJ1-4	many	TRBV7-2	CASSLGGDRGEKLFF	TGTGCCAGCAGCTTAGGCGGGGACAGGGGGGAAAAACTGTTTTTT
TRBD1	TRBJ1-4	few	TRBV15	CATSLQGAAANEKLFF	TGTGCCACCAGCTTACAGGGGGCGGCGGCTAATGAAAAACTGTTTTTT
NA	TRBJ2-1	NA	TRBV7-2	CASSLALSRDEQFF	TGTGCCAGCAGCTTGGCCCTCTCAAGGGATGAGCAGTTCTTC
NA	TRBJ1-1	NA	TRBV6-5	CASSYSTWRNTEAFF	TGTGCCAGCAGTTACTCAACATGGAGGAACACTGAAGCTTTCTTT
TRBD1	TRBJ2-1	NA	TRBV2	CAGRTGVYNEQFF	TGTGCCGGCCGGACAGGGGTCTACAATGAGCAGTTCTTC
NA	TRBJ1-1	NA	TRBV9	CASSPQLGVGHAEAFF	TGTGCCAGCAGCCCCCAGTTGGGGGTGGGGCACGCTGAAGCTTTCTTT